This T cell receptor beta chain originates from a study of a mutant IDH1 vaccine in newly diagnosed glioma. Time point specified: week 35, safety follow-up. Alongside topical imiquimod, each dose of vaccine comprised 300 ug of mutant IDH1 20-mer peptide. Trimming pared 2 bases from V and 7 bases from J, leaving 12 bases between. The CDR3 totals 14 residues. Germline loops: CDR1 PRHDT, CDR2 FYEKMQ (reference sequence). A word on this clone: Its target is unknown.

Sequencing was performed with immunoSEQ multiplex PCR; in TCRdb, only in-frame clones are kept and a portion is missing. Among around 70,000 clones listed, approximately 81% were seen once. This specimen consisted of PBMCs, obtained from a glioma patient whose treatment included an IDH1 peptide vaccine. This sequence joins TRBV13 and TRBJ2-1; D may be TRBD1 or TRBD2 (5 bases each). The origin of this receptor is a man aged 18 to 30 with glioma. CDR3 sequence (DNA): TGTGCCAGCAGCTTAACGGGGCTGAGGAATGAGCAGTTCTTC. It translates to CASSLTGLRNEQFF.